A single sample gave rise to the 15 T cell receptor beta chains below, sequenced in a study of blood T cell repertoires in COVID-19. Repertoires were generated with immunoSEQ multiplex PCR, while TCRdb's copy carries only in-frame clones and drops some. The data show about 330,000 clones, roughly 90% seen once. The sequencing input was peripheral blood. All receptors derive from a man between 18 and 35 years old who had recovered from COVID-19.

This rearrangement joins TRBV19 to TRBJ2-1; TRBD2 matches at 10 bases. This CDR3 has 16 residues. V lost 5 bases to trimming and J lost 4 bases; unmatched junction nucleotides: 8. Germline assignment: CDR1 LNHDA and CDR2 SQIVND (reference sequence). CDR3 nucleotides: TGTGCCAGTAGTGCATCTAGCGGGGGAACTTACAATGAGCAGTTCTTC. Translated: CASSASSGGTYNEQFF.

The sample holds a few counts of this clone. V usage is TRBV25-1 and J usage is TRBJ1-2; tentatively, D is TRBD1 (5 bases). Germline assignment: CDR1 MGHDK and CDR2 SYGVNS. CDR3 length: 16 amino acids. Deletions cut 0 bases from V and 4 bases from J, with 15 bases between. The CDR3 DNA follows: TGTGCCAGCAGTGAATATTACCCCGACAGCACCTATGGCTACACCTTC. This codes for CASSEYYPDSTYGYTF.

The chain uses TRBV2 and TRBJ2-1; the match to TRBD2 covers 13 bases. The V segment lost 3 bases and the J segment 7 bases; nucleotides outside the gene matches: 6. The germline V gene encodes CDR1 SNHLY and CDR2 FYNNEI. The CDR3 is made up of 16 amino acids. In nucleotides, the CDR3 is TGTGCCAGCAGTGAGAACCTGGGACTAGCGGGGAATGAGCAGTTCTTC. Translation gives CASSENLGLAGNEQFF.

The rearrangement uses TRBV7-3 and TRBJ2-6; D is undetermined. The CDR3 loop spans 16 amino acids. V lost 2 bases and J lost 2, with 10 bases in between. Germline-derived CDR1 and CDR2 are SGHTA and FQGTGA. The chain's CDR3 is CASSLSSLPGANVLTF. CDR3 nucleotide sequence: TGTGCCAGCAGCTTATCAAGCTTACCTGGGGCCAACGTCCTGACTTTC.

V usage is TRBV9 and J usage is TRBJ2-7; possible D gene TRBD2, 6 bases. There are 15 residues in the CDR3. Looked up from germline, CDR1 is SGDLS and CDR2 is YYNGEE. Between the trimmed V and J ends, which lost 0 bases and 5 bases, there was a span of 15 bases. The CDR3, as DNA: TGTGCCAGCAGCGTAGAGGGCGGGGTCCTAAACGAGCAGTACTTC. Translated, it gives CASSVEGGVLNEQYF.

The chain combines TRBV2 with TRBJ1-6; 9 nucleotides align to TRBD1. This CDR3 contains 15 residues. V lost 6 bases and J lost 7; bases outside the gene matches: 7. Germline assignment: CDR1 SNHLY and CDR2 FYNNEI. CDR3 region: CASRAGQGVNSPLHF. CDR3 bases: TGTGCCAGCAGGGCGGGACAGGGCGTCAATTCACCCCTCCACTTT.

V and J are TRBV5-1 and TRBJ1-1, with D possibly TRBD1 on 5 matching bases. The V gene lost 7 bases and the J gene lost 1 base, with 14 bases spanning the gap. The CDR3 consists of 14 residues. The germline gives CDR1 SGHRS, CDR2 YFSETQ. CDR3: CASGIGHTNTEAFF. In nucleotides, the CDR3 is TGCGCCAGCGGGATCGGACATACGAACACTGAAGCTTTCTTT.

CDR3 residues: CASSEAGHRETQYF. DNA for the CDR3: TGTGCCAGCAGTGAAGCTGGACACAGGGAGACCCAGTACTTC. V and J are TRBV6-1 and TRBJ2-5, with D possibly TRBD1 on 5 matching bases. Germline lookup yields CDR1 MNHNS and CDR2 SASEGT. CDR3 size: 14 residues. Trimming cost V 0 bases and J 5 bases, with 10 bases left between them.

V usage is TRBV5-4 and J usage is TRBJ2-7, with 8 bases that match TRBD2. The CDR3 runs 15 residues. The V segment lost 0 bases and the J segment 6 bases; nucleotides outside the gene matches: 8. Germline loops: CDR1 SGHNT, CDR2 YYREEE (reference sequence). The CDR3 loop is CASSLERGPFIEQYF. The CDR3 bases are TGTGCCAGCAGCTTGGAGCGGGGGCCCTTTATCGAGCAGTACTTC. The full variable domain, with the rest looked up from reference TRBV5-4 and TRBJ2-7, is ETGVTQSPTHLIKTRGQQVTLRCSSQSGHNTVSWYQQALGQGPQFIFQYYREEENGRGNFPPRFSGLQFPNYSSELNVNALELDDSALYLCASSLERGPFIEQYFGPGTRLTVT.

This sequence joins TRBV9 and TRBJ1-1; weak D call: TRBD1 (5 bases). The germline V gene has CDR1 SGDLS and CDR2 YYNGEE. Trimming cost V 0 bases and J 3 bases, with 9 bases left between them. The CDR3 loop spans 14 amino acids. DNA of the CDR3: TGTGCCAGCAGCGTAGGGCAGGGTGACACTGAAGCTTTCTTT. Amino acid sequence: CASSVGQGDTEAFF.

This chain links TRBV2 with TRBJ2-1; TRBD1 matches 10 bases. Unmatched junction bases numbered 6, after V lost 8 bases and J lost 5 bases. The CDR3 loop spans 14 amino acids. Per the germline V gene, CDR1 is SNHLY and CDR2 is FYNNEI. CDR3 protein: CASLGQGLHNEQFF. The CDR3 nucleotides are TGTGCCAGCCTGGGACAGGGGCTACACAATGAGCAGTTCTTC.

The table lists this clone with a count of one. In DNA, the CDR3 is TGCGCCAGCAGCCCAATTACGGGACAGGCCTACGAGCAGTACTTC. It is translated as CASSPITGQAYEQYF. This chain joins TRBV5-1 and TRBJ2-7; 8 bases align to TRBD1. The junction had 8 bases not matched to a gene; V was cut back by 4 bases and J by 2 bases. The CDR3 extends over 15 amino acids. Germline V lookup: CDR1 SGHRS, CDR2 YFSETQ.

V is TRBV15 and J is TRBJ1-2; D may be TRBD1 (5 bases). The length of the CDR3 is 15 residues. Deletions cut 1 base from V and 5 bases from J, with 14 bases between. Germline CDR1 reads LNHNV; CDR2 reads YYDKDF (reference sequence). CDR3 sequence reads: CATSRVGASSYGYTF. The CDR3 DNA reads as TGTGCCACCAGCAGAGTAGGGGCCAGCTCATATGGCTACACCTTC.

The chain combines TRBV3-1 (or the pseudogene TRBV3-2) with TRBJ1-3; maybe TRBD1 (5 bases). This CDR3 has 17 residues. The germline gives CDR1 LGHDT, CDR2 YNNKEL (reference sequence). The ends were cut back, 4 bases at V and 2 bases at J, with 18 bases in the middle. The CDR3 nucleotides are TGTGCCAGCAGCCCGGGAGGCAGGGCGTATACTGGAAACACCATATATTTT. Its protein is CASSPGGRAYTGNTIYF.

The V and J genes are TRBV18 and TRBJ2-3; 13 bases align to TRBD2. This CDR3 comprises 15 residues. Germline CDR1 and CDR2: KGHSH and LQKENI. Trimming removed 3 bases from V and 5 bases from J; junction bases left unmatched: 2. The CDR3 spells CASSPTSGGIDTQYF. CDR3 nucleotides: TGTGCCAGCTCACCGACTAGCGGGGGGATAGATACGCAGTATTTT.